These 25 T cell receptor beta chains were sequenced from one sample in a study of blood T cell repertoires in COVID-19 (dated by TCRdb to about 2020). Libraries were constructed by the immunoSEQ multiplex PCR assay. The table comes from immuneACCESS by way of TCRdb, which keeps in-frame sequences with V and J called. Part of the clones is missing from these tables; in studies checked, under half for an unresolved V gene and the rest for unknown reasons. This sample holds under 450,000 clones; around 89% were observed only once. Roughly 1.4% of the sample is in the top ten clones. The specimen sequenced was peripheral blood. Receptors were obtained from a woman aged 35 to 49 with COVID-19, enrolled during active disease.

V is TRBV4-3 and J is TRBJ2-3, with TRBD1 identical over 8 bases. The V and J ends lost 4 bases and 4 bases, in that order; junction bases with no gene match: 7. Germline assignment: CDR1 LGHNA and CDR2 YSLEER. The CDR3 has 15 amino acids. The DNA of the CDR3 is TGCGCCAGCAGCCGCCGACAGGGGATGGCAGATACGCAGTATTTT. It translates to CASSRRQGMADTQYF.

This clone was seen more than once but under ten times. The gene calls are TRBV18 and TRBJ2-7, with TRBD1 matching over 7 bases. CDR1 is KGHSH, CDR2 LQKENI, per germline. This CDR3 contains 16 residues. With 2 bases clipped from V and 3 bases from J, the junction kept 10 bases outside the gene matches. In nucleotides, the CDR3 is TGTGCCAGCTCACCAATGAGGGGGCAACAAGGCTACGAGCAGTACTTC. Protein: CASSPMRGQQGYEQYF.

The genes are TRBV10-2 and TRBJ2-7; 9 nucleotides align to TRBD2. Germline CDR1 and CDR2: WSHSY and SAAADI. The CDR3 is made up of 15 amino acids. V trimming: 6 bases; J trimming: 0 bases; junction bases outside the gene matches: 6. The CDR3 sequence: CASSPSGASSYEQYF. CDR3 bases: TGCGCCAGCAGCCCTAGCGGGGCAAGCTCCTACGAGCAGTACTTC.

Note on this clone: Different DNA sequences within this sample yield the same CDR3. This rearrangement joins TRBV29-1 to TRBJ1-2; perhaps TRBD1 as D (5 bases). Trimming pared 3 bases from V and 3 bases from J, leaving 8 bases between. Germline V gene sequence: CDR1 SQVTM, CDR2 ANQGSEA. The CDR3 spans 12 residues. CDR3 nucleotides: TGCAGCGTTGAGGGGCGCGACTATGGCTACACCTTC. Its protein product is CSVEGRDYGYTF. The full variable domain, rest sourced from reference TRBV29-1 and TRBJ1-2, is SAVISQKPSRDICQRGTSLTIQCQVDSQVTMMFWYRQQPGQSLTLIATANQGSEATYESGFVIDKFPISRPNLTFSTLTVSNMSPEDSSIYLCSVEGRDYGYTFGSGTRLTVV.

The CDR3 DNA is TGTGCCAGCAGCTCCCCCCCGGATTCACCCCTCCACTTT. Translated: CASSSPPDSPLHF. This rearrangement joins TRBV9 to TRBJ1-6; D uncertain. Germline loops: CDR1 SGDLS, CDR2 YYNGEE. The CDR3 extends over 13 amino acids. V shed 4 bases and J shed 8 bases, with 10 bases lying between them.

The rearrangement uses TRBV19 and TRBJ1-2; D uncertain. Per germline, CDR1 LNHDA and CDR2 SQIVND (reference sequence). V was clipped by 6 bases and J by 2 bases, with 16 bases between them. The CDR3 runs to 15 residues. CDR3 nucleotide sequence: TGTGCCAGTAGGAATATGGAGTGGCACAACTATGGCTACACCTTC. This encodes CASRNMEWHNYGYTF.

The table lists this clone with a count of one. CDR3 in DNA: TGTGCCAGTAGTATAGTAGGGACTAGCGGGAACCCCTACAATGAGCAGTTCTTC. This codes for CASSIVGTSGNPYNEQFF. The chain combines TRBV19 with TRBJ2-1, with 13 positions matching TRBD2. V lost 1 base, J lost 2 bases, and 5 bases stayed unmatched. CDR1 and CDR2 (germline): LNHDA, SQIVND (reference sequence). This CDR3 has 18 residues. The variable domain in full, with the rest retrieved from reference TRBV19 and TRBJ2-1, is DGGITQSPKYLFRKEGQNVTLSCEQNLNHDAMYWYRQDPGQGLRLIYYSQIVNDFQKGDIAEGYSVSREKKESFPLTVTSAQKNPTAFYLCASSIVGTSGNPYNEQFFGPGTRLTVL.

In the case of this clone: This may be a read error: a much more frequent sequence differs by one nucleotide. The CDR3 sequence: CASSYSQMNTEAFF. CDR3 in DNA: TGTGCCAGCAGTTACTCCCAGATGAACACTGAAGCTTTCTTT. This chain uses TRBV6-5 with TRBJ1-1; D not certain. The ends were cut back, 0 bases at V and 0 bases at J, with 5 bases in the middle. Per the germline V gene, CDR1 is MNHEY and CDR2 is SVGAGI. There are 14 residues in the CDR3.

The chain is built from TRBV2 and TRBJ2-5; TRBD1 matches at 7 bases. Germline CDR1 is SNHLY and CDR2 is FYNNEI. This CDR3 region has 15 residues. Trimming cost V 2 bases and J 1 base; bases outside gene matches: 4. CDR3 nucleotide sequence: TGTGCCAGCAGTGAAAACGCAGGGGGCCAAGAGACCCAGTACTTC. Amino acid sequence: CASSENAGGQETQYF. Using reference TRBV2 and TRBJ2-5 for the parts outside the CDR3, the full variable domain is EPEVTQTPSHQVTQMGQEVILRCVPISNHLYFYWYRQILGQKVEFLVSFYNNEISEKSEIFDDQFSVERPDGSNFTLKIRSTKLEDSAMYFCASSENAGGQETQYFGPGTRLLVL.

The chain employs TRBV28 and TRBJ1-5, with a possible D match to TRBD1 (6 bases). This CDR3 is built from 13 residues. Germline V gene data show CDR1 as MDHEN and CDR2 as SYDVKM. Deletions cut 10 bases from V and 1 base from J, with 11 bases between. CDR3: CATKQGSNQPQHF. The CDR3 region has the DNA TGTGCCACGAAACAGGGAAGCAATCAGCCCCAGCATTTT. Combining the CDR3 with reference TRBV28 and TRBJ1-5 gives the whole variable domain DVKVTQSSRYLVKRTGEKVFLECVQDMDHENMFWYRQDPGLGLRLIYFSYDVKMKEKGDIPEGYSVSREKKERFSLILESASTNQTSMYLCATKQGSNQPQHFGDGTRLSIL.

The chain recombines TRBV7-2 with TRBJ2-1; 10 nucleotides align to TRBD2. Looked up from germline, CDR1 is SGHTA and CDR2 is FQGNSA. After removal of 1 base from V and 8 bases from J, the junction contained 8 bases not matched to a gene. The CDR3 is 16 residues long. The CDR3 loop reads CASSLERAGGRDEQFF. The CDR3 coding sequence is TGTGCCAGCAGCTTAGAAAGAGCGGGGGGGAGGGATGAGCAGTTCTTC.

The rearrangement links TRBV27 to TRBJ1-2; weak D call: TRBD1 (5 bases). The V end was cut by 6 bases, the J end by 5 bases, with 16 bases between. CDR1 is MNHEY, CDR2 SMNVEV, per germline (reference sequence). CDR3 length: 14 amino acids. The CDR3 sequence is CASSPGTEGYGYTF. The CDR3 coding sequence is TGTGCCAGCAGCCCTGGGACTGAGGGGTATGGCTACACCTTC.

The genes are TRBV9 and TRBJ2-1; 10 bases agree with TRBD1. There are 16 residues in the CDR3. The V gene end was trimmed by 3 bases and the J gene end by 16 bases; junction bases not matched to a gene: 19. Germline CDR1 and CDR2: SGDLS and YYNGEE. The CDR3 DNA follows: TGTGCCAGCAGCGGTCCCGGGACAGGGGCCCCGGGGGTACAATTCTTC. Protein: CASSGPGTGAPGVQFF.

The chain links TRBV23-1 to TRBJ2-3; TRBD2 agrees at 7 bases. TRBV23-1 counts as an open reading frame of uncertain function. The CDR3 has 16 amino acids. The ends lost 0 bases at V and 1 base at J; junction bases unmatched: 4. CDR3 sequence (DNA): TGCGCCAGCAGTCAATCTCCTAGCGGAGGCACAGATACGCAGTATTTT. Protein: CASSQSPSGGTDTQYF.

The rearrangement uses TRBV18 and TRBJ1-2; TRBD1 is a possible D gene (5 bases). The germline V gene encodes CDR1 KGHSH and CDR2 LQKENI. This CDR3 has 19 amino acids. The V end lost 0 bases, the J end lost 14 bases, and 34 bases lay between the germline ends. As DNA, the CDR3 is TGTGCCAGCTCACCACCGGGGGGACCTTCAGGGCAGCTAACTATGGCTAGGACCTTC. It encodes CASSPPGGPSGQLTMARTF.

In its sample, this clone was seen once. V gene TRBV5-4 combines with J gene TRBJ1-2; 8 nucleotides line up with TRBD1. V was clipped by 0 bases and J by 4 bases; unmatched bases: 11. CDR3 length: 17 amino acids. Per the germline V gene, CDR1 is SGHNT and CDR2 is YYREEE (reference sequence). The CDR3 here is CASSLDWSTGVVYGYTF. In nucleotides, the CDR3 is TGTGCCAGCAGCTTGGATTGGTCGACAGGGGTGGTCTATGGCTACACCTTC.

V and J are TRBV5-1 and TRBJ1-6; possible D gene TRBD1, 6 bases. There are 14 residues in the CDR3. V was pared by 4 bases and J by 8 bases, with 13 bases between. Germline CDR1 reads SGHRS; CDR2 reads YFSETQ. The CDR3 DNA reads TGCGCCAGCAGCGCAGGGGTCCGACATTCACCCCTCCACTTT. Its translation: CASSAGVRHSPLHF.

This chain joins TRBV7-9 and TRBJ2-4, with 9 bases that match TRBD2. This CDR3 spans 16 amino acids. From germline, CDR1 is SEHNR and CDR2 FQNEAQ (reference sequence). After removal of 5 bases from V and 8 bases from J, the junction contained 13 bases not matched to a gene. CDR3 amino acids: CASSPRGSGSLHIQYF. The CDR3 nucleotides are TGTGCCAGCAGCCCCCGGGGTAGCGGGAGTTTGCACATTCAGTACTTC. Full variable domain (missing parts from reference TRBV7-9 and TRBJ2-4): DTGVSQNPRHKITKRGQNVTFRCDPISEHNRLYWYRQTLGQGPEFLTYFQNEAQLEKSRLLSDRFSAERPKGSFSTLEIQRTEQGDSAMYLCASSPRGSGSLHIQYFGAGTRLSVL.

This chain uses TRBV19 with TRBJ2-7; TRBD2 might be the D (7 bases). The CDR3 has 16 amino acids. The germline V gene encodes CDR1 LNHDA and CDR2 SQIVND (reference sequence). V lost 7 bases and J lost 3, with 22 bases in between. The chain's CDR3 is CASTLRGAGGYYEQYF. Here the CDR3 DNA reads TGTGCCAGTACCCTACGGGGGGCCGGGGGGTACTACGAGCAGTACTTC.

This clone was seen once. The chain uses TRBV6-5 and TRBJ2-7; D gene uncertain. Per germline, CDR1 MNHEY and CDR2 SVGAGI. The CDR3 is made up of 15 amino acids. V lost 6 bases, J lost 7 bases, and 22 bases lay in between. The CDR3 reads CASSPLSTPAAEQYF. Written as DNA, the CDR3 is TGTGCCAGCAGCCCCCTTAGTACCCCGGCGGCGGAGCAGTACTTC.

The chain recombines TRBV29-1 with TRBJ1-1; D unclear. This CDR3 comprises 14 residues. In germline, CDR1 is SQVTM, CDR2 ANQGSEA. The ends were cut back, 6 bases at V and 4 bases at J, with 18 bases in the middle. CDR3 residues: CSVSPRGEGTEAFF. In DNA form, the CDR3 reads TGCAGCGTCAGCCCCCGGGGAGAGGGCACTGAAGCTTTCTTT.

The gene calls are TRBV19 and TRBJ1-2, with a tentative D call TRBD1 (6 bases). Looked up from germline, CDR1 is LNHDA and CDR2 is SQIVND (reference sequence). The CDR3 sequence is 14 residues long. V was shortened by 2 bases and J by 7 bases, with 14 bases between the two germline ends. CDR3 in DNA: TGTGCCAGTAGTATACGGGGGCCGGGGGGTGGCTACACCTTC. Amino acid sequence: CASSIRGPGGGYTF.

This chain joins TRBV18 and TRBJ2-1; D is perhaps TRBD1 (6 bases). The length of the CDR3 is 15 residues. The germline CDR1 and CDR2 sequences are KGHSH and LQKENI. V lost 3 bases and J lost 5, with 14 bases in between. CDR3 region: CASSPLAGVNNEQFF. The CDR3 DNA is TGTGCCAGCTCACCCCTCGCAGGGGTCAACAATGAGCAGTTCTTC.

V is TRBV6-6 and J is TRBJ2-6, with 8 bases lining up with TRBD2. The CDR3 is 19 amino acids. Germline trimming cut 5 bases from V and 0 bases from J; bases unmatched to any gene: 12. The V gene's germline CDR1 is MNHNY and CDR2 SVGAGI (reference sequence). This CDR3 reads CASSRSPGGPTSGANVLTF. The CDR3, as DNA: TGTGCCAGCAGTCGCAGCCCGGGGGGGCCTACCTCTGGGGCCAACGTCCTGACTTTC.

This clone was seen only once. The rearrangement uses TRBV7-9 and TRBJ1-4; TRBD1 is a possible D gene (5 bases). V was trimmed by 5 bases and J by 5 bases, leaving 18 bases between them. Germline V gives CDR1 SEHNR, CDR2 FQNEAQ (reference sequence). This CDR3 comprises 16 residues. The CDR3 DNA sequence: TGTGCCAGCAGCCTGGGCGGAGGAGGGGCCAATGAAAAACTGTTTTTT. Translation: CASSLGGGGANEKLFF.